The rows below give T cell receptor beta chains drawn from one sample of a study of identical twins. TCRdb re-analysed the 5' RACE reads in MiXCR, keeping a single row per CDR3 protein. This table has 520,000 or so distinct CDR3 sequences, roughly a fifth appearing once. The data also belong to a second study, concerning T cells expressing NK-cell markers.

Sequences were obtained from CD4+ T cells sorted from blood. The receptor source for this set is a woman aged 18-29 years in good health. Both conserved end residues are part of each CDR3.

CDR3aa: CASSQWGRSSYEQYF; v_gene: TRBV5-6
CDR3aa: CASSFLLQGQFF; v_gene: TRBV12-3/TRBV12-4
CDR3aa: CSASTGGDTDTQYF; v_gene: TRBV20-1
CDR3aa: CASSSGVIGTDTQYF; v_gene: TRBV7-9
CDR3aa: CASSHSGDLSYEQYF; v_gene: TRBV7-2
CDR3aa: CASSLAGADRGYEQYF; v_gene: TRBV5-1
CDR3aa: CASSSGGKGAFF; v_gene: TRBV7-9
CDR3aa: CASSQDHRTYEQYF; v_gene: TRBV4-1
CDR3aa: CASSHSGGSGEQYF; v_gene: TRBV4-3
CDR3aa: CASSSLGGPNYGYTF; v_gene: TRBV27
CDR3aa: CASSRTEYEQYF; v_gene: TRBV12-3/TRBV12-4
CDR3aa: CASIKKGLAGVNEQFF; v_gene: TRBV11-2
CDR3aa: CASSRGGTNTDTQYF; v_gene: TRBV6-4
CDR3aa: CSASTGDRDNQPQHF; v_gene: TRBV20-1
CDR3aa: CATSRPLGDGELFF; v_gene: TRBV15
CDR3aa: CASNSGGSQNTGELFF; v_gene: TRBV5-5
CDR3aa: CASSYYGEGQFF; v_gene: TRBV6-5
CDR3aa: CASDRSGLNGYTF; v_gene: TRBV12-3/TRBV12-4
CDR3aa: CATRAGTHNSPLHF; v_gene: TRBV2
CDR3aa: CASSAGTGSNSPLHF; v_gene: TRBV9
CDR3aa: CASGAGWEITEQYF; v_gene: TRBV12-3/TRBV12-4
CDR3aa: CSARIVRSGANVLTF; v_gene: TRBV20-1
CDR3aa: CASSQDREDEAFF; v_gene: TRBV4-3
CDR3aa: CASSWGLAASTDTQYF; v_gene: TRBV5-1
CDR3aa: CASKRVLVTEAFF; v_gene: TRBV2
CDR3aa: CASTPRGRVVNTEAFF; v_gene: TRBV12-3/TRBV12-4
CDR3aa: CATSRDPDGGYTF; v_gene: TRBV15
CDR3aa: CATSGATSGADTQYF; v_gene: TRBV15
CDR3aa: CSGGHGTGKYEQYF; v_gene: TRBV29-1
CDR3aa: CASSYRKSYGNVLTF; v_gene: TRBV6-2/TRBV6-3
CDR3aa: CASSYSKAASTDTQYF; v_gene: TRBV6-5
CDR3aa: CASSLRDLYHEQFF; v_gene: TRBV11-2
CDR3aa: CASGQGYGYTF; v_gene: TRBV6-5
CDR3aa: CASTGTEYNEQFF; v_gene: TRBV5-1
CDR3aa: CASTTAGTLYNSPLHF; v_gene: TRBV27
CDR3aa: CSAATGDTYGGEQYF; v_gene: TRBV20-1
CDR3aa: CSVDLEETQYF; v_gene: TRBV29-1
CDR3aa: CASSPRVPTSTDTQYF; v_gene: TRBV18
CDR3aa: CASSQRAGTSGSPYEQYF; v_gene: TRBV4-3
CDR3aa: CASSIRLTSNQPQHF; v_gene: TRBV19
CDR3aa: CASSGGLAGGLLTDTQYF; v_gene: TRBV2
CDR3aa: CATQGEHQPQHF; v_gene: TRBV12-3/TRBV12-4
CDR3aa: CASSRARDTEAFF; v_gene: TRBV5-1
CDR3aa: CASSYTGHYSGNTIYF; v_gene: TRBV6-5
CDR3aa: CASSHRVREQYF; v_gene: TRBV2
CDR3aa: CSARWGGETQYF; v_gene: TRBV20-1
CDR3aa: CASSGSANQPQHF; v_gene: TRBV2
CDR3aa: CSVESGLGYEQYF; v_gene: TRBV29-1
CDR3aa: CASSFTGASNEKLFF; v_gene: TRBV7-9
CDR3aa: CASSVSDRPYTDSPLHF; v_gene: TRBV9
CDR3aa: CASRDRGTDTQYF; v_gene: TRBV5-1
CDR3aa: CASSFQGFTDTQYF; v_gene: TRBV7-9
CDR3aa: CASSSPLWKEGNEQFF; v_gene: TRBV6-5
CDR3aa: CASSRSERELDTQYF; v_gene: TRBV18
CDR3aa: CASSLNSAGEQYF; v_gene: TRBV7-9
CDR3aa: CSAAVTSDTQYF; v_gene: TRBV20-1
CDR3aa: CASSLSGGPNEQFF; v_gene: TRBV7-2
CDR3aa: CASSPAGPYGYTF; v_gene: TRBV12-3/TRBV12-4
CDR3aa: CASVRGGRLNNEQFF; v_gene: TRBV5-5